A single sample gave rise to the 26 T cell receptor beta chains below, sequenced in a study of blood T cell repertoires in COVID-19. Sequencing used immunoSEQ multiplex PCR; TCRdb keeps in-frame clones, though not all of them. This table holds roughly 260,000 clones, 82% found once. Sequenced input: peripheral blood. These receptors originate from a young woman with acute or convalescent COVID-19.

V is TRBV7-2 and J is TRBJ2-3; 8 nucleotides match TRBD2. The ends lost 2 bases at V and 6 bases at J; junction bases unmatched: 4. The V gene's germline CDR1 is SGHTA and CDR2 FQGNSA. This CDR3 has 14 amino acids. The CDR3 sequence: CASSLNGRGDTQYF. CDR3 nucleotides: TGTGCCAGCAGCTTAAACGGGAGGGGTGATACGCAGTATTTT.

The chain has TRBV6-5 and TRBJ2-1, with 8 nucleotides matching TRBD2. CDR3 length: 16 residues. V lost 2 bases to trimming and J lost 7 bases; unmatched junction nucleotides: 10. From germline, CDR1 is MNHEY and CDR2 SVGAGI. The chain's CDR3 is CASSYGLVSGSNEQFF. In nucleotides, the CDR3 is TGTGCCAGCAGTTACGGCCTAGTAAGCGGGAGTAATGAGCAGTTCTTC.

The chain employs TRBV5-6 and TRBJ1-2; 9 bases agree with TRBD1. The CDR3 consists of 15 residues. Germline V gene lookup returns CDR1 SGHDT and CDR2 YYEEEE. Trimming removed 4 bases from V and 4 bases from J; junction bases left unmatched: 8. The CDR3 here is CASSPTGGGFYGYTF. The CDR3 DNA follows: TGTGCCAGCAGCCCGACAGGGGGGGGATTCTATGGCTACACCTTC.

The V call is TRBV28, the J call TRBJ1-2, with 9 bases fitting TRBD1. The length of the CDR3 is 14 residues. Germline CDR1 and CDR2: MDHEN and SYDVKM. V was pared by 2 bases and J by 4 bases, with 2 bases of the junction left unmatched. The CDR3 DNA sequence: TGTGCCAGCAGTTTACGGGACAGGGTCTATGGCTACACCTTC. Translated: CASSLRDRVYGYTF.

The rearrangement links TRBV12-3 or TRBV12-4 to TRBJ2-5; D not certain. The V gene lost 6 bases and the J gene lost 2 bases, with 4 bases spanning the gap. The CDR3 has 11 residues. CDR3 sequence: CASSVQETQYF. The CDR3 DNA sequence: TGTGCCAGCAGCGTACAAGAGACCCAGTACTTC.

The chain links TRBV6-2 or TRBV6-3 to TRBJ2-7; 7 bases line up with TRBD1. Germline V gene sequence: CDR1 MNHEY, CDR2 SVGEGT. There are 13 residues in the CDR3. J gave up 7 bases and V 5 bases, and 8 bases lay outside the gene matches. The DNA of the CDR3 is TGTGCCAGCAGTCCGAACAGGGGCTTGGAGCAGTACTTC. Protein sequence: CASSPNRGLEQYF.

This clone occurred a few times. The J gene is TRBJ2-3, the V gene TRBV11-3; 10 nucleotides line up with TRBD2. CDR1 and CDR2 (germline): SGHNT, YENEEA. The junction had 10 bases not matched to a gene; V was cut back by 0 bases and J by 4 bases. This CDR3 has 18 residues. CDR3 sequence: CASSLENVAGGRADTQYF. Written as DNA, the CDR3 is TGTGCCAGCAGCTTAGAAAATGTAGCGGGGGGAAGAGCAGATACGCAGTATTTT.

This sequence joins TRBV6-1 and TRBJ2-7; TRBD2 matches 15 bases. J gave up 2 bases and V 4 bases, and 6 bases lay outside the gene matches. This CDR3 has 17 residues. From germline, CDR1 is MNHNS and CDR2 SASEGT. The CDR3 sequence: CASSGGLAGGRAYEQYF. As DNA, the CDR3 is TGTGCCAGCAGTGGGGGACTAGCGGGAGGTCGGGCCTACGAGCAGTACTTC.

The gene calls are TRBV7-2 and TRBJ2-5, with D tentatively TRBD1 (7 bases). The V end was cut by 6 bases, the J end by 1 base, with 12 bases between. This CDR3 contains 14 residues. Germline V gives CDR1 SGHTA, CDR2 FQGNSA. For the CDR3, the DNA is TGTGCCAGCAGTCCAGGGGGACTCCAAGAGACCCAGTACTTC. As protein: CASSPGGLQETQYF.

This clone was seen only a few times. Different DNA sequences within this sample yield the same CDR3. This chain joins TRBV7-2 and TRBJ2-3, with 10 bases matching TRBD1. Per germline, CDR1 SGHTA and CDR2 FQGNSA. The CDR3 has 14 amino acids. The junction had 2 bases not matched to a gene; V was cut back by 5 bases and J by 3 bases. This CDR3 is CASSPGQGTDTQYF. The DNA for the CDR3 is TGTGCCAGCAGCCCGGGACAGGGGACAGATACGCAGTATTTT.

J is TRBJ2-2 and V is TRBV19; 9 bases agree with TRBD1. The CDR3 covers 15 residues. Looked up from germline, CDR1 is LNHDA and CDR2 is SQIVND (reference sequence). CDR3 sequence (DNA): TGTGCGACTCGTGGGACAGGGAGACACACCGGGGAGCTGTTTTTT. It specifies CATRGTGRHTGELFF.

This clone was found a few times. The chain joins TRBV6-5 to TRBJ2-7; 7 bases are a match to TRBD1. There are 14 residues in the CDR3. The germline V gene encodes CDR1 MNHEY and CDR2 SVGAGI. V shed 6 bases and J 6 bases; nucleotides not matched to a gene: 11. The CDR3 sequence: CASRRQGMAVEQYF. The CDR3 DNA follows: TGTGCCAGCAGACGACAGGGAATGGCTGTCGAGCAGTACTTC.

This clone turned up a few times. V is TRBV9 and J is TRBJ2-1; D gene uncertain. The CDR3 has 11 residues. Per the germline V gene, CDR1 is SGDLS and CDR2 is YYNGEE. The V end was cut by 5 bases, the J end by 6 bases, with 6 bases between. DNA of the CDR3: TGTGCCAGCAGTGGGCTCAATGAGCAGTTCTTC. This codes for CASSGLNEQFF.

The chain joins TRBV7-9 to TRBJ2-7, with TRBD2 matching 13 bases. With 5 bases clipped from V and 2 bases from J, the junction kept 6 bases outside the gene matches. The CDR3 runs 16 residues. Germline V gives CDR1 SEHNR, CDR2 FQNEAQ (reference sequence). CDR3 bases: TGTGCCAGCAGCGCAACGGGACTAGCGGGACCCTACGAGCAGTACTTC. Encoded protein: CASSATGLAGPYEQYF.

The V call is TRBV4-3, the J call TRBJ2-7, with TRBD2 as a possible D gene (6 bases). V gave up 4 bases and J gave up 1 base, with 14 bases separating them. The CDR3 spans 15 residues. The germline gives CDR1 LGHNA, CDR2 YSLEER. The CDR3 region is CASSRGTEGSYEQYF. The CDR3 nucleotides read TGCGCCAGCAGCCGCGGGACCGAAGGATCCTACGAGCAGTACTTC.

The chain employs TRBV24-1 and TRBJ2-7; 9 nucleotides agree with TRBD1. Germline trimming cut 12 bases from V and 3 bases from J; bases unmatched to any gene: 11. CDR3 length equals 14 residues. CDR1 KGHDR and CDR2 SFDVKD come from the germline V gene. The CDR3 nucleotides read TGTGCCGAAAGTGCGGACAGGGGCTTCTACGAGCAGTACTTC. It encodes CAESADRGFYEQYF.

This clone was found a few times. V usage is TRBV6-6 and J usage is TRBJ1-5, with 10 bases lining up with TRBD1. In germline, CDR1 is MNHNY, CDR2 SVGAGI (reference sequence). V lost 5 bases and J lost 0; bases outside the gene matches: 7. The CDR3 is 17 amino acids. The CDR3, as DNA: TGTGCCAGCAGTCCCTGGACAGGGGGATATAGCAATCAGCCCCAGCATTTT. This codes for CASSPWTGGYSNQPQHF.

The chain combines TRBV18 with TRBJ1-1, with a tentative D call TRBD1 (6 bases). The germline V gene has CDR1 KGHSH and CDR2 LQKENI. The CDR3 loop spans 15 amino acids. Deletions cut 2 bases from V and 2 bases from J, with 12 bases between. The CDR3 loop reads CASSPWAGENTEAFF. In DNA, the CDR3 is TGTGCCAGCTCACCATGGGCAGGGGAAAACACTGAAGCTTTCTTT.

V gene TRBV5-1 combines with J gene TRBJ1-5; 10 bases match TRBD1. V dropped 4 bases and J dropped 5; count of bases not matched to a gene: 3. The CDR3 spans 14 residues. Germline lookup yields CDR1 SGHRS and CDR2 YFSETQ. The CDR3 loop reads CASSPDRGDQPQHF. The DNA for the CDR3 is TGCGCCAGCAGCCCGGACAGGGGGGATCAGCCCCAGCATTTT.

The chain recombines TRBV7-9 with TRBJ1-1; 9 bases fit TRBD1. CDR1 and CDR2 (germline): SEHNR, FQNEAQ (reference sequence). With V trimmed by 5 bases and J by 6 bases, 10 bases remained unmatched. CDR3 length equals 15 residues. The CDR3 DNA is TGTGCCAGCAGCCATCCGGGACAGGGCCAGCCTGAAGCTTTCTTT. Its translation: CASSHPGQGQPEAFF.

The chain has TRBV28 and TRBJ1-4, with unresolved D. From germline, CDR1 is MDHEN and CDR2 SYDVKM. The CDR3 is 14 residues long. V was shortened by 3 bases and J by 5 bases, with 10 bases between the two germline ends. The CDR3, as DNA: TGTGCCAGCAGTTTGTGGCAGGAAAATGAAAAACTGTTTTTT. Protein sequence: CASSLWQENEKLFF.

J is TRBJ1-6 and V is TRBV7-8; D ambiguous. Looked up from germline, CDR1 is SGHVS and CDR2 is FQNEAQ. The CDR3 has 14 amino acids. Trimming removed 2 bases from V and 5 bases from J, with 7 bases in between. The CDR3: CASSLLQNNSPLHF. CDR3 nucleotide sequence: TGTGCCAGCAGCTTATTACAGAATAATTCACCCCTCCACTTT.

This clone showed up just a few times. This chain joins TRBV19 and TRBJ2-7; TRBD1 matches at 8 bases. The V gene's germline CDR1 is LNHDA and CDR2 SQIVND (reference sequence). V gave up 3 bases and J gave up 2 bases; unmatched junction bases: 6. The CDR3 spans 15 residues. CDR3 sequence: CASSIKDRDPYEQYF. The CDR3 DNA is TGTGCCAGTAGTATTAAGGACAGGGACCCCTACGAGCAGTACTTC.

This chain links TRBV7-9 with TRBJ2-2; 8 bases match TRBD2. CDR1 is SEHNR and CDR2 is FQNEAQ in the germline V gene (reference sequence). The CDR3 sequence is 17 residues long. V was clipped by 4 bases and J by 5 bases; unmatched bases: 12. CDR3 bases: TGTGCCAGCAGCTCAAACGCGGCTAGCGGGTATACCGGGGAGCTGTTTTTT. The encoded protein is CASSSNAASGYTGELFF.

This clone was observed a few times. The rearrangement links TRBV4-3 to TRBJ1-2, with TRBD1 as a possible D gene (6 bases). The CDR3 is made up of 15 amino acids. Germline V gene sequence: CDR1 LGHNA, CDR2 YSLEER. With 0 bases removed from V and 5 bases from J, the gap between germline ends came to 13 bases. The CDR3 loop reads CASSQDSARGYGYTF. The CDR3 region has the DNA TGCGCCAGCAGCCAAGATTCCGCCAGGGGATATGGCTACACCTTC.

The chain uses TRBV3-1 (or the pseudogene TRBV3-2) and TRBJ2-1; TRBD2 matches 10 bases. This CDR3 contains 15 residues. After removal of 5 bases from V and 7 bases from J, the junction contained 8 bases not matched to a gene. Germline lookup yields CDR1 LGHDT and CDR2 YNNKEL (reference sequence). The CDR3 loop is CASSELAGISNEQFF. CDR3 coding DNA: TGTGCCAGCAGCGAACTAGCGGGAATTAGTAATGAGCAGTTCTTC.